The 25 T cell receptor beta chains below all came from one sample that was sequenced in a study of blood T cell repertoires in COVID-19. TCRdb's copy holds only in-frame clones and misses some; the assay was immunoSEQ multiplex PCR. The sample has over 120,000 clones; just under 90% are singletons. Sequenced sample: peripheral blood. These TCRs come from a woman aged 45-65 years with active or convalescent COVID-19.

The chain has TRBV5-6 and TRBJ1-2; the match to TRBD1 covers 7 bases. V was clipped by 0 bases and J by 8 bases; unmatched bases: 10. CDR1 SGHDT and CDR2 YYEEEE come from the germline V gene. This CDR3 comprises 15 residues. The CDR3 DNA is TGTGCCAGCAGCTTGGGAGTGACAGGGCCACGGGGCTACACCTTC. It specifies CASSLGVTGPRGYTF. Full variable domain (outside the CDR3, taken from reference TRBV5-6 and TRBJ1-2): DAGVTQSPTHLIKTRGQQVTLRCSPKSGHDTVSWYQQALGQGPQFIFQYYEEEERQRGNFPDRFSGHQFPNYSSELNVNALLLGDSALYLCASSLGVTGPRGYTFGSGTRLTVV.

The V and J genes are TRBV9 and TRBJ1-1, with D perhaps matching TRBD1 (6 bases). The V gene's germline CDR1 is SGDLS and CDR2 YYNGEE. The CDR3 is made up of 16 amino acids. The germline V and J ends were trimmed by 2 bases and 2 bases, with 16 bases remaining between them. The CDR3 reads CASSVSSGQTNTEAFF. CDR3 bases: TGTGCCAGCAGCGTTTCCTCGGGACAAACTAACACTGAAGCTTTCTTT. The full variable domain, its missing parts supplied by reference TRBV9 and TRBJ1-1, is DSGVTQTPKHLITATGQRVTLRCSPRSGDLSVYWYQQSLDQGLQFLIQYYNGEERAKGNILERFSAQQFPDLHSELNLSSLELGDSALYFCASSVSSGQTNTEAFFGQGTRLTVV.

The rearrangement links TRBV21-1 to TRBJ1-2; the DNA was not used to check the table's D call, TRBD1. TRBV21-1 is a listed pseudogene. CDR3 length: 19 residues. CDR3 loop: CASSIGTGTGGCLNYGYTF. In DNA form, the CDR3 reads TGTGCCAGCAGCATAGGGACCGGGACAGGGGGGTGTCTTAACTATGGCTACACCTTC.

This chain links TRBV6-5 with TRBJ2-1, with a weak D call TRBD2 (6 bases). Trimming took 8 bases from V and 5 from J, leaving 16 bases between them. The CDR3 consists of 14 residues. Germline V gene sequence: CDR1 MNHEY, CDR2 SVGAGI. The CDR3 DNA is TGTGCCAGCGGCCTAGCGAAATCTGACAATGAGCAGTTCTTC. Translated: CASGLAKSDNEQFF.

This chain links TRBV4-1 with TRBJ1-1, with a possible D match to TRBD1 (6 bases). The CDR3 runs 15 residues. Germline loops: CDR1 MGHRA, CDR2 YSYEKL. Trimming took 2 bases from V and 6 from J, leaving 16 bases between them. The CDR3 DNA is TGCGCCAGCAGCCAAAATATGGGGGGGCAAGCTGAAGCTTTCTTT. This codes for CASSQNMGGQAEAFF.

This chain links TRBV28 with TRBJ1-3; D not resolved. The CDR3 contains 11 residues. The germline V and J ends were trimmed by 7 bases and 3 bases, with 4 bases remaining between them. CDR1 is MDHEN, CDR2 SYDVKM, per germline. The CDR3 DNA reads TGTGCCAGCAATCTTGGAAACACCATATATTTT. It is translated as CASNLGNTIYF.

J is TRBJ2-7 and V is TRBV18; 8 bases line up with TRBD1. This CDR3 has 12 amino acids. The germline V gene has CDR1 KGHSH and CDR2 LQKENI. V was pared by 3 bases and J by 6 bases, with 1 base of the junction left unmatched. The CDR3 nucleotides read TGTGCCAGCTCACCTGACAGGGGCGAGCAGTACTTC. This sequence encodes CASSPDRGEQYF.

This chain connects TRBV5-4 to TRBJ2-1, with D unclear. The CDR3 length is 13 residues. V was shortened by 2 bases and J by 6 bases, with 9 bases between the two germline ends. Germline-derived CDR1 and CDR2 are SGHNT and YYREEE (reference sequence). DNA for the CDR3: TGTGCCAGCAGCTTACAATCTCTCAATGAGCAGTTCTTC. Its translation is CASSLQSLNEQFF.

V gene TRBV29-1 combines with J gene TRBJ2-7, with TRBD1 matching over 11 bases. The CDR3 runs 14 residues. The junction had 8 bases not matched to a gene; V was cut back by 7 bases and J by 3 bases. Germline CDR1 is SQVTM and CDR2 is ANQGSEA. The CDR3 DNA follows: TGCAGCGCTGCTCCGGACAGGGGGCTCTACGAGCAGTACTTC. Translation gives CSAAPDRGLYEQYF.

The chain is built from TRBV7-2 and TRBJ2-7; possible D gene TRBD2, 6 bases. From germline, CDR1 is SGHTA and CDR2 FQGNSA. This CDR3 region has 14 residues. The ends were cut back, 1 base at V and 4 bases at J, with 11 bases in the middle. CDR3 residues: CASSLELGRYEQYF. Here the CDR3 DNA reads TGTGCCAGCAGCTTAGAGCTGGGGAGGTACGAGCAGTACTTC.

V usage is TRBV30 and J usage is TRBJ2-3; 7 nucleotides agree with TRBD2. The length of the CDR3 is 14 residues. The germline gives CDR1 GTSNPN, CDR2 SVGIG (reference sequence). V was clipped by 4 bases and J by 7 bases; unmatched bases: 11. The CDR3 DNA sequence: TGTGCCTGGACCCGGGGGGATTTGGCAAATACGCAGTATTTT. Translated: CAWTRGDLANTQYF.

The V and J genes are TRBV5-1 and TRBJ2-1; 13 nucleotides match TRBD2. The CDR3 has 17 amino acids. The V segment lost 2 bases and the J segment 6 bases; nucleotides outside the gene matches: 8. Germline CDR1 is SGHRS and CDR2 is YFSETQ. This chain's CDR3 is CASSFGGTSGMGNEQFF. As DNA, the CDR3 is TGCGCCAGCAGCTTTGGTGGGACTAGCGGGATGGGCAATGAGCAGTTCTTC.

CDR3: CATSRGTAEILYF. The CDR3 region has the DNA TGTGCCACCAGCAGAGGGACTGCCGAGATTCTTTACTTC. This chain uses TRBV15 with TRBJ2-7, with D perhaps matching TRBD2 (5 bases). CDR1 is LNHNV, CDR2 YYDKDF, per germline (reference sequence). The CDR3 runs 13 residues. V was clipped by 1 base and J by 13 bases, with 17 bases between them. The full variable domain, rest sourced from reference TRBV15 and TRBJ2-7, is DAMVIQNPRYQVTQFGKPVTLSCSQTLNHNVMYWYQQKSSQAPKLLFHYYDKDFNNEADTPDNFQSRRPNTSFCFLDIRSPGLGDTAMYLCATSRGTAEILYFGPGTRLTVT.

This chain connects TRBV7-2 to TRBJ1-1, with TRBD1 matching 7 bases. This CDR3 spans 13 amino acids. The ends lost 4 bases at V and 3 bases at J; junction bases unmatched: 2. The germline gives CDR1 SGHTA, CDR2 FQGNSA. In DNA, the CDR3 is TGTGCCAGCAGCTCCGACAGGGACACTGAAGCTTTCTTT. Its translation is CASSSDRDTEAFF. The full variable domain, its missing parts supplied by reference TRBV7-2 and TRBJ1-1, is GAGVSQSPSNKVTEKGKDVELRCDPISGHTALYWYRQSLGQGLEFLIYFQGNSAPDKSGLPSDRFSAERTGGSVSTLTIQRTQQEDSAVYLCASSSDRDTEAFFGQGTRLTVV.

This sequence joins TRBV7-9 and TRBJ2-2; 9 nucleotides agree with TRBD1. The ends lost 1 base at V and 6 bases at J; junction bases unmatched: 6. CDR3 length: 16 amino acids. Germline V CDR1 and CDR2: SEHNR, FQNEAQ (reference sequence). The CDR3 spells CASSLGGTGYPGELFF. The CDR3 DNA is TGTGCCAGCAGCTTAGGAGGGACAGGGTATCCCGGGGAGCTGTTTTTT.

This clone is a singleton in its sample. CDR3 region: CASSSQGAGVYNEQFF. The CDR3 bases are TGCGCCAGCAGCTCCCAGGGGGCAGGGGTTTACAATGAGCAGTTCTTC. The gene calls are TRBV5-1 and TRBJ2-1, with 8 nucleotides matching TRBD1. Germline CDR1 reads SGHRS; CDR2 reads YFSETQ. V was clipped by 3 bases and J by 4 bases; unmatched bases: 9. This CDR3 comprises 16 residues.

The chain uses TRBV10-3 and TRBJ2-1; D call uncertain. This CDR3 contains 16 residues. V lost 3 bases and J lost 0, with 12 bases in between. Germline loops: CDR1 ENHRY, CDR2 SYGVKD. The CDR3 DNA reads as TGTGCCATCAGTGACCCCCGCACGAGCTCCTACAATGAGCAGTTCTTC. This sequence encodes CAISDPRTSSYNEQFF.

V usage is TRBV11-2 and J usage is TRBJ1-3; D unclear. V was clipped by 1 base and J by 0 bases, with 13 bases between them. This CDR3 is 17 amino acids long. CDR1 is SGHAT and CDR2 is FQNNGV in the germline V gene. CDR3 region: CASSLGRVRSSGNTIYF. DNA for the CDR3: TGTGCCAGCAGCTTAGGGAGGGTGAGGAGCTCTGGAAACACCATATATTTT.

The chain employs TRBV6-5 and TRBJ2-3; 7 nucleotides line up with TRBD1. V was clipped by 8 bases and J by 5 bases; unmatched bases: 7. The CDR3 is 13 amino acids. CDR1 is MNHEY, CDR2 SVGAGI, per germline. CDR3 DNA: TGTGCCAGCGCTAGGGGGCCGGGAGATACGCAGTATTTT. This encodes CASARGPGDTQYF.

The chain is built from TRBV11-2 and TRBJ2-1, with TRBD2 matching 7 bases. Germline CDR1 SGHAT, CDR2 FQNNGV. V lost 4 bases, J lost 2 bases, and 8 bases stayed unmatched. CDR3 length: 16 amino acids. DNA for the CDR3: TGTGCCAGCAGCTCGTTAGCGGGTACCGCCTACAATGAGCAGTTCTTC. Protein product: CASSSLAGTAYNEQFF.

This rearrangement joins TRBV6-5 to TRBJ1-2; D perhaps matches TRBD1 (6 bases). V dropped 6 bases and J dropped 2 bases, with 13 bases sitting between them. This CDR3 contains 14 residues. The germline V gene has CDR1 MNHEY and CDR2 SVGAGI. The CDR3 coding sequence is TGTGCCAGCAGGACAGGAGACTTAAACTATGGCTACACCTTC. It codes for CASRTGDLNYGYTF.

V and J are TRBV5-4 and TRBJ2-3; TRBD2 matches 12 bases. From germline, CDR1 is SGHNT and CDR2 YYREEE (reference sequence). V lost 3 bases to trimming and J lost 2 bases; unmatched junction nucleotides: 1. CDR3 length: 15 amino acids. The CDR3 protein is CASSWTSGDTDTQYF. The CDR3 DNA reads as TGTGCCAGCAGCTGGACTAGCGGGGACACAGATACGCAGTATTTT.

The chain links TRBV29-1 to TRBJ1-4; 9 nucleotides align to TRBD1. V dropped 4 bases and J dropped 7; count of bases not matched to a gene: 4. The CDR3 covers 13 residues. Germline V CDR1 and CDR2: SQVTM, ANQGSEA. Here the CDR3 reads CSVGTGGVEKLFF. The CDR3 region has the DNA TGCAGCGTTGGAACAGGGGGCGTTGAAAAACTGTTTTTT.

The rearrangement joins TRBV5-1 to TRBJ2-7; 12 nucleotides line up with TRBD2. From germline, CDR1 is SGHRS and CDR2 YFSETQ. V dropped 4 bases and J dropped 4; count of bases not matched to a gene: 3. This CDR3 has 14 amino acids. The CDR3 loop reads CASSPLAGGYEQYF. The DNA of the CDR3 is TGCGCCAGCAGCCCCCTAGCGGGAGGGTACGAGCAGTACTTC.

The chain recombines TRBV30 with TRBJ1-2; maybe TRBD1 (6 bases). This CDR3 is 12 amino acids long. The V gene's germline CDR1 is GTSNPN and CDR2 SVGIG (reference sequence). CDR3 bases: TGTGCATTACAGGGAGGGCTAGGTGGCTACACCTTC. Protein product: CALQGGLGGYTF.